A selection of T cell receptor beta chains follows, all from one sample in a study of blood T cell repertoires in COVID-19. Some clones are missing from TCRdb's copy, which holds only in-frame ones; the method was immunoSEQ multiplex PCR. The sample lists 50,000 to 80,000 clones, just over 85% occurring once. Sequencing was done on a sample of peripheral blood. Every receptor here comes from a woman aged 55-75 years with COVID-19, enrolled during active disease. CDR3s include the opening cysteine and the closing phenylalanine or tryptophan. The D gene is left open where the match is weak. Rows may omit the clone size; those that give it use once, few, many or a size class.

j_gene | d_gene | v_gene | abundance | CDR3aa | CDR3nt
TRBJ2-7 | NA | TRBV14 | once | CASSQGLFYEQYF | TGTGCCAGCAGCCAAGGACTCTTTTACGAGCAGTACTTC
TRBJ2-5 | TRBD1 | TRBV28 | NA | CASSTGTGGLGLETQYF | TGTGCCAGCAGTACCGGGACAGGGGGCTTAGGTTTAGAGACCCAGTACTTC
TRBJ2-1 | NA | TRBV9 | once | CASGSSYNNEQFF | TGTGCCAGCGGATCTAGCTATAACAATGAGCAGTTCTTC
TRBJ2-7 | TRBD1 | TRBV27 | NA | CASSSNTGGKQYF | TGTGCCAGCAGTTCTAATACAGGGGGCAAGCAGTACTTC
TRBJ1-5 | NA | TRBV7-8 | NA | CASSSDRPRQPQHF | TGTGCCAGCAGTTCCGACAGGCCTAGGCAGCCCCAGCATTTT
TRBJ2-1 | TRBD1 | TRBV2 | NA | CASSVGQGVGNEQFF | TGTGCCAGCAGTGTGGGACAGGGGGTTGGGAATGAGCAGTTCTTC
TRBJ2-7 | NA | TRBV24-1 | NA | CATSDFKARAHEQYF | TGTGCCACCAGTGATTTTAAGGCTAGAGCCCACGAGCAGTACTTC
TRBJ2-2 | TRBD2 | TRBV7-2 | NA | CASSTTSGSNTGELFF | TGTGCCAGCAGCACAACTAGCGGGAGTAACACCGGGGAGCTGTTTTTT
TRBJ2-7 | TRBD2 | TRBV4-2 | NA | CASSQLGTSGGDSSYEQYF | TGTGCCAGCAGCCAGCTAGGGACTAGCGGGGGCGACAGCTCCTACGAGCAGTACTTC
TRBJ1-4 | TRBD1 | TRBV5-1 | once | CASRQQGGTNEKLFF | TGCGCCAGCAGACAACAGGGGGGAACTAATGAAAAACTGTTTTTT
TRBJ2-2 | TRBD1 | TRBV3-1/TRBV3-2 | NA | CASSQEQGAFTGELFF | TGTGCCAGCAGCCAAGAGCAGGGGGCTTTCACCGGGGAGCTGTTTTTT
TRBJ2-1 | NA | TRBV11-2 | NA | CASSGAANEQFF | TGTGCCAGCAGCGGGGCGGCTAATGAGCAGTTCTTC